This T cell receptor beta chain is from a study of T cell responses to AZD1222 COVID-19 vaccine. Study-wide findings and caveats: Mapped onto spike, vaccine-associated CD4 TCRs spanned it and were dominant at 160-218 and 743-854.

Trimming left V 6 bases short and J 2 bases short, with 8 bases between. The CDR3 runs 12 residues. In germline, CDR1 is MNHEY, CDR2 SVGAGI. Details on this clone: Its antigen remains unidentified.

Sequenced by immunoSEQ multiplex PCR; TCRdb stores in-frame clones only, minus some. The repertoire holds under 100,000 clones, with around nine tenths as singletons. This material consisted of peripheral blood, taken on day 0 of AZD1222 vaccination. The sequence derives from an adult in good health. This chain uses TRBV6-5 with TRBJ2-7; possibly TRBD1 or TRBD2 for D (5 bases each). The CDR3 nucleotides are TGTGCCAGCAGGGGGGACGCCTACGAGCAGTACTTC. This translates into CASRGDAYEQYF.